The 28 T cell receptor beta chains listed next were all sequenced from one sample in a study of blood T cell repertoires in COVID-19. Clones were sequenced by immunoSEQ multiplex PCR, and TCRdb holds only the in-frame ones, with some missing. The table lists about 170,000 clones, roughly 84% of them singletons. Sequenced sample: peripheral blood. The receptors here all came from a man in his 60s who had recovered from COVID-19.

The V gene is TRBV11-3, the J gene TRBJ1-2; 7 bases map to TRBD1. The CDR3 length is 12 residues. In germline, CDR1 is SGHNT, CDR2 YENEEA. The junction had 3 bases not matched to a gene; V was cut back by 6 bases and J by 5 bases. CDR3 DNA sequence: TGTGCCAGCAGTGCACAGGGGTATGGCTACACCTTC. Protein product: CASSAQGYGYTF. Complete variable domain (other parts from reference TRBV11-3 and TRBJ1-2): EAGVVQSPRYKIIEKKQPVAFWCNPISGHNTLYWYLQNLGQGPELLIRYENEEAVDDSQLPKDRFSAERLKGVDSTLKIQPAELGDSAVYLCASSAQGYGYTFGSGTRLTVV.

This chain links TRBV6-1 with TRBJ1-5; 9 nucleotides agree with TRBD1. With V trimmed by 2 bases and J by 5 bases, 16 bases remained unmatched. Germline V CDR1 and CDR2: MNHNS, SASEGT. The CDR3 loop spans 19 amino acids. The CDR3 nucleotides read TGTGCCAGCAGTGAATGGCTGGGACAGGGAGCCTCTCGACATCAGCCCCAGCATTTT. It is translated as CASSEWLGQGASRHQPQHF.

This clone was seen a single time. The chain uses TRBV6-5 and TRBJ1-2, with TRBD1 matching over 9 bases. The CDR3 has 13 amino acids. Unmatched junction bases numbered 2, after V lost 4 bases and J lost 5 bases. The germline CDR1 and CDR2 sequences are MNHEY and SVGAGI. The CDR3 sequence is CASSSGQGYGYTF. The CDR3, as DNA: TGTGCCAGCAGTTCGGGACAGGGATATGGCTACACCTTC.

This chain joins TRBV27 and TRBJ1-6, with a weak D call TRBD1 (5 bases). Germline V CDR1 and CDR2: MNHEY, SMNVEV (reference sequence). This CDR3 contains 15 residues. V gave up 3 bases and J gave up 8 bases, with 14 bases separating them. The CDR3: CASSFQHGGDSPLHF. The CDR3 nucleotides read TGTGCCAGCAGTTTCCAGCACGGAGGGGATTCACCCCTCCACTTT.

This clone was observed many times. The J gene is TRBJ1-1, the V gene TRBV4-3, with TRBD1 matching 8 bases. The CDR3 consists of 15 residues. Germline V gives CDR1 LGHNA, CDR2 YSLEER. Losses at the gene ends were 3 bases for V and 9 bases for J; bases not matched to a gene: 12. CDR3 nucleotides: TGCGCCAGCAGCCAGGGGGCAGGGGGCCTCCTCAAAGCTTTCTTT. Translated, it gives CASSQGAGGLLKAFF.

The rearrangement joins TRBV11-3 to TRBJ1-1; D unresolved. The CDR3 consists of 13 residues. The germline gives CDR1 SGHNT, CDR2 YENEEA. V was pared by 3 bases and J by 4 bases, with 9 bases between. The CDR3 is CASSFASGTEAFF. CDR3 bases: TGTGCCAGCAGCTTCGCTAGTGGCACTGAAGCTTTCTTT.

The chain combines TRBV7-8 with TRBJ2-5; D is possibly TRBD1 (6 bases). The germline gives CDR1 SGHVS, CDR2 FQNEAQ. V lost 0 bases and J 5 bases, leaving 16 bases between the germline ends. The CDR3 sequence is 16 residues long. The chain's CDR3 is CASSLAGRGNIETQYF. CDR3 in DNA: TGTGCCAGCAGCTTAGCTGGCAGGGGAAACATTGAGACCCAGTACTTC.

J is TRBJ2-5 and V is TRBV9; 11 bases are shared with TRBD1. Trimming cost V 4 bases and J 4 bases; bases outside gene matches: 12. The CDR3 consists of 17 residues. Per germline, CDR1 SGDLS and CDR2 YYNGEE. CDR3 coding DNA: TGTGCCAGCAGCTCGAGTAGAGGGGGGACAGGGGGAGAGACCCAGTACTTC. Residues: CASSSSRGGTGGETQYF.

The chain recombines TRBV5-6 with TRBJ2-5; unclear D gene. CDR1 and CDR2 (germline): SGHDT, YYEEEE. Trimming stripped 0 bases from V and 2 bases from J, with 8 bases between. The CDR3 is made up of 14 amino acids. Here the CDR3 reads CASSLGRGQETQYF. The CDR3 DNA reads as TGTGCCAGCAGCTTGGGTCGCGGACAAGAGACCCAGTACTTC.

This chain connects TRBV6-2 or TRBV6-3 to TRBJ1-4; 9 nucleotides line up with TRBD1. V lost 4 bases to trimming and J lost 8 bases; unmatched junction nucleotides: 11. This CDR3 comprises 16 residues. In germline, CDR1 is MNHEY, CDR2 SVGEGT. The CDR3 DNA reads TGTGCCAGCAGTTCCCCCGGGACAGGGCTCGGAGAAAAACTGTTTTTT. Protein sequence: CASSSPGTGLGEKLFF.

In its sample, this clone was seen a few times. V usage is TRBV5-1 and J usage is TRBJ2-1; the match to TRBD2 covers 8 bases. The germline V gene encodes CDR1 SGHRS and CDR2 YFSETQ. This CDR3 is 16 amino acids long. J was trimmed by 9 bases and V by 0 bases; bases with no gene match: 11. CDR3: CASSLETGTSLGEQFF. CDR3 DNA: TGCGCCAGCAGCTTGGAGACCGGGACTAGTTTGGGTGAGCAGTTCTTC.

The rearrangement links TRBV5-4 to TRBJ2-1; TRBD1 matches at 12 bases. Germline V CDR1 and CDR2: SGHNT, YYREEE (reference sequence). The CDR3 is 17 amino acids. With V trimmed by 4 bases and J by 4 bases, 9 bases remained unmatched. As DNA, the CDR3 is TGTGCCAGCAGCAATGGCGGGGACAGGGGGCTTTACAATGAGCAGTTCTTC. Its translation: CASSNGGDRGLYNEQFF.

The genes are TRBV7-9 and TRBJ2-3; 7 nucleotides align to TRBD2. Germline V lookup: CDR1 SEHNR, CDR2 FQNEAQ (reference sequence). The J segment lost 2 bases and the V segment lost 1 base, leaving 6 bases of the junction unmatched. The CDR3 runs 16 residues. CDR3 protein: CASSLGRGGLTDTQYF. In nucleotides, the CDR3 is TGTGCCAGCAGCTTAGGCCGCGGGGGACTCACAGATACGCAGTATTTT.

In DNA form, the CDR3 reads TGTGCCACCAGTGAGTCCCCGGGACAGCCTTACAATGAGCAGTTCTTC. Translating gives CATSESPGQPYNEQFF. This chain uses TRBV24-1 with TRBJ2-1, with 7 bases aligning to TRBD1. This CDR3 comprises 16 residues. The ends lost 4 bases at V and 4 bases at J; junction bases unmatched: 9. The germline gives CDR1 KGHDR, CDR2 SFDVKD.

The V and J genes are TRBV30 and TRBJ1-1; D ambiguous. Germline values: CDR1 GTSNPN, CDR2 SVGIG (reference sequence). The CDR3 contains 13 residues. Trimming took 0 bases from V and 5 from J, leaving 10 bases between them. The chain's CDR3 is CAWSVHIRTEAFF. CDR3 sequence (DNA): TGTGCCTGGAGTGTACATATCAGGACTGAAGCTTTCTTT. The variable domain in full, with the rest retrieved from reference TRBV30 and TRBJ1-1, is SQTIHQWPATLVQPVGSPLSLECTVEGTSNPNLYWYRQAAGRGLQLLFYSVGIGQISSEVPQNLSASRPQDRQFILSSKKLLLSDSGFYLCAWSVHIRTEAFFGQGTRLTVV.

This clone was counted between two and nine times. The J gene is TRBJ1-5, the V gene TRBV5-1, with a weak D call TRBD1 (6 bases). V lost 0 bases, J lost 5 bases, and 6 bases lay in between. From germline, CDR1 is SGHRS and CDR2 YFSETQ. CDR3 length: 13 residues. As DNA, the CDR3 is TGCGCCAGCAGCTTGGGGACAGATCAGCCCCAGCATTTT. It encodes CASSLGTDQPQHF.

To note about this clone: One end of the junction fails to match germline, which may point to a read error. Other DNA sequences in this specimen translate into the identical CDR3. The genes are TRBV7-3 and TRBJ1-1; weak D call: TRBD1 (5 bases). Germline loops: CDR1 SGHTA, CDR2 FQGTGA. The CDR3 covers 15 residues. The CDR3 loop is CASSLNTGTGTEAFF. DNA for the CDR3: TGTGCCAGCAGCTTAAATACGGGCACAGGCACTGAAGCTTTTTTT.

The CDR3 is CASSLEGYNGYTF. Written as DNA, the CDR3 is TGTGCCAGCAGCTTAGAGGGATATAATGGCTACACCTTC. The chain couples TRBV7-3 to TRBJ1-2; D ambiguous. The length of the CDR3 is 13 residues. Trimming removed 2 bases from V and 6 bases from J, with 10 bases in between. Germline CDR1 and CDR2: SGHTA and FQGTGA.

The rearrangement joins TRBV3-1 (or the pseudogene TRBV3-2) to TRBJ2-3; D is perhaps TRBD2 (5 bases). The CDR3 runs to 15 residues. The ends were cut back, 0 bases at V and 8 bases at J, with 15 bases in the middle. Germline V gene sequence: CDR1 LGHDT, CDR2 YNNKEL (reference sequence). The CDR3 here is CASSQDLASRGTQYF. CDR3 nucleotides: TGTGCCAGCAGCCAAGACCTAGCCTCGCGCGGTACGCAGTATTTT.

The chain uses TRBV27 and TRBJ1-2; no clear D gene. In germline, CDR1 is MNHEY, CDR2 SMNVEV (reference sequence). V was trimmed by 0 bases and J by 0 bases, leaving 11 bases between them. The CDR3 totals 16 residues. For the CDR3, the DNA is TGTGCCAGCAGTTTATCCAGGCGAGTGACTAACTATGGCTACACCTTC. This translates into CASSLSRRVTNYGYTF.

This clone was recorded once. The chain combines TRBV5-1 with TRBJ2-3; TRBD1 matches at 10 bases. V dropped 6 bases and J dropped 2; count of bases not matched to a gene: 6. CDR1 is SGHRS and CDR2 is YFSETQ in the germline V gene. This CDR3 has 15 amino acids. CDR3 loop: CASKEGTGVTDTQYF. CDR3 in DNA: TGCGCCAGCAAGGAGGGGACAGGGGTCACAGATACGCAGTATTTT.

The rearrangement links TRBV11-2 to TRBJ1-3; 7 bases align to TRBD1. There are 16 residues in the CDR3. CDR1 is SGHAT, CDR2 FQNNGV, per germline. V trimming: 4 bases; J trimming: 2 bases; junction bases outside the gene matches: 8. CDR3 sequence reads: CASSSYRGSAGNTIYF. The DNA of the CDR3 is TGTGCCAGCAGCTCCTACAGGGGCTCCGCTGGAAACACCATATATTTT.

Here the CDR3 reads CASSLGTGGEQYF. CDR3 nucleotide sequence: TGTGCCAGCAGCCTTGGGACAGGGGGCGAGCAGTACTTC. The chain has TRBV3-1 (or the pseudogene TRBV3-2) and TRBJ2-7, with 11 nucleotides matching TRBD1. Germline lookup yields CDR1 LGHDT and CDR2 YNNKEL (reference sequence). Losses at the gene ends were 4 bases for V and 6 bases for J; bases not matched to a gene: 2. The CDR3 totals 13 residues.

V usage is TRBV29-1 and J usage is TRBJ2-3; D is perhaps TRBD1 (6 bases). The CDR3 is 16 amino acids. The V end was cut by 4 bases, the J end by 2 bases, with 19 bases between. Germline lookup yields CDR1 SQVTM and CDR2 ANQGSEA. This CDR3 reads CSVAPSSTGNTDTQYF. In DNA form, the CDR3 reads TGCAGCGTTGCCCCGAGCTCAACAGGGAACACAGATACGCAGTATTTT.

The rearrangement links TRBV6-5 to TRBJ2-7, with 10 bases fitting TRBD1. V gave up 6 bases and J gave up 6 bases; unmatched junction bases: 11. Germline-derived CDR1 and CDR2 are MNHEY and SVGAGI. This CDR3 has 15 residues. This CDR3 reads CASSTPGTGAVEQYF. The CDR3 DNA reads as TGTGCCAGCAGCACCCCCGGGACAGGGGCTGTCGAGCAGTACTTC.

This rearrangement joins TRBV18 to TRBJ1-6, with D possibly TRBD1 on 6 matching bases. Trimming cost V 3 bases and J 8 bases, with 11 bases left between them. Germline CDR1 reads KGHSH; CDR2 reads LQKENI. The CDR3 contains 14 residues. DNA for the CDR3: TGTGCCAGCTCACCGCAGGACAGAGATTCACCCCTCCACTTT. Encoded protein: CASSPQDRDSPLHF.

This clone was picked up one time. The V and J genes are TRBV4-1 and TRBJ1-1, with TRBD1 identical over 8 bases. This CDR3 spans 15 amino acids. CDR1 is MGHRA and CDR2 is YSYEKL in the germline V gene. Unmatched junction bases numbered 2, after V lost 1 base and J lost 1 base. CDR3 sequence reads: CASSQVTGGNTEAFF. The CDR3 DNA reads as TGCGCCAGCAGCCAAGTTACAGGGGGGAACACTGAAGCTTTCTTT.

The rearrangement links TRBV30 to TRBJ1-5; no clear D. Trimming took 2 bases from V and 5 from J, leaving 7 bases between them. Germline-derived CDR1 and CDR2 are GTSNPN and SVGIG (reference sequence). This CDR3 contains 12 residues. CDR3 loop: CAWSSEYQPQHF. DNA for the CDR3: TGTGCCTGGAGTTCGGAGTATCAGCCCCAGCATTTT.